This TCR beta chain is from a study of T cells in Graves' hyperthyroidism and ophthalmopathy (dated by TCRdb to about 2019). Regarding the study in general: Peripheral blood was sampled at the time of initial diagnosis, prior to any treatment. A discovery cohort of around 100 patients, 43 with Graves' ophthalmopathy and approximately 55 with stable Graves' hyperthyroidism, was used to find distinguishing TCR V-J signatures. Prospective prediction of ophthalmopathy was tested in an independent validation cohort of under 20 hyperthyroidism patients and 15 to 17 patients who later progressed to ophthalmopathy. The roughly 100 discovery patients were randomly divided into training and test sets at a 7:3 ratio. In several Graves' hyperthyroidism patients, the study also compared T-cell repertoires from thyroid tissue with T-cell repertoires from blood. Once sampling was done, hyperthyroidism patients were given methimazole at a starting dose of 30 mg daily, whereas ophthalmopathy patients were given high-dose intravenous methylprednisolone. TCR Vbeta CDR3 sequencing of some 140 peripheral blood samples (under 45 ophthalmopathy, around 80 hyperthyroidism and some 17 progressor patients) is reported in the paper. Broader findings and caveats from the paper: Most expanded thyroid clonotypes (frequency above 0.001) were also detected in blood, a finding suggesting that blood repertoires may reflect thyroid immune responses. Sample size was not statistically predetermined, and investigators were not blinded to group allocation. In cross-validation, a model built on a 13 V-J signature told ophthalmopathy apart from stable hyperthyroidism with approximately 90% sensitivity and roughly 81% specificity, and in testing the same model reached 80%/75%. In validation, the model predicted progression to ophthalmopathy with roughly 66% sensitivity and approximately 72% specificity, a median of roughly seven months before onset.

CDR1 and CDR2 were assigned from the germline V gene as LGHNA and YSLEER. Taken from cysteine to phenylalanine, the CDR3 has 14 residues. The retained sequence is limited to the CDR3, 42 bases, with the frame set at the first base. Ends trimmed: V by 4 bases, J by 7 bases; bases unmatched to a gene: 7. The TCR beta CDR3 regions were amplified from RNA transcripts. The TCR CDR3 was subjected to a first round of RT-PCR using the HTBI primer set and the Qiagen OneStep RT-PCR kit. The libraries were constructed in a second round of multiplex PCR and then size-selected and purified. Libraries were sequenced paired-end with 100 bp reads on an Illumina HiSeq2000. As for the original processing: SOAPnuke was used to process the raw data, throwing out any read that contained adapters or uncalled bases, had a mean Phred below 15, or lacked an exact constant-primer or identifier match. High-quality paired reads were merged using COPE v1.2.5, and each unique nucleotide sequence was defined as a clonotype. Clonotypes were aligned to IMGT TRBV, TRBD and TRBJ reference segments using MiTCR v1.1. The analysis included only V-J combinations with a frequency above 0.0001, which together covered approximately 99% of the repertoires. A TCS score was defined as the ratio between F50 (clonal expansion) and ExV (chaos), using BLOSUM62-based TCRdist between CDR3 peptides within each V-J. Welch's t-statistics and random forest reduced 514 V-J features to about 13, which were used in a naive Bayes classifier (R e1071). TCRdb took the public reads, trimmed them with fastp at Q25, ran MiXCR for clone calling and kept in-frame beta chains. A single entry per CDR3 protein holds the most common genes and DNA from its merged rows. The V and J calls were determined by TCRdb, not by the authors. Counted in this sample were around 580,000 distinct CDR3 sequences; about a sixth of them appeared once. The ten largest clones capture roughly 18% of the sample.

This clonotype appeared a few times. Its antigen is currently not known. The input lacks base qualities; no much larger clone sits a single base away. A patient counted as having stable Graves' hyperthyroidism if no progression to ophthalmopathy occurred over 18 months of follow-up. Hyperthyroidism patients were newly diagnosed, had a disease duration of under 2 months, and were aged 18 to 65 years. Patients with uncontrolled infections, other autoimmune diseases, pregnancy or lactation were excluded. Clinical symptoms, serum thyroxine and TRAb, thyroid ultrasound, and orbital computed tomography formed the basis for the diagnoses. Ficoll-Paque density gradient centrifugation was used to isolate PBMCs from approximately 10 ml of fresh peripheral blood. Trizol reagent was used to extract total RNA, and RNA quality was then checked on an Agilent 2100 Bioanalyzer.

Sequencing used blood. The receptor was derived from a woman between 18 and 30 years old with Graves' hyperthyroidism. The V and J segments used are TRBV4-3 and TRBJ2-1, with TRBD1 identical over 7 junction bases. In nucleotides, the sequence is TGCGCCAGCAGCCCTATCTTGACAGGGAATGAGCAGTTCTTC. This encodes CASSPILTGNEQFF.